One sample yielded the 8 T cell receptor beta chains listed below, sequenced in a study of T cells in Graves' hyperthyroidism and ophthalmopathy. Amplification yielded TCR beta CDR3 regions, with RNA transcripts as the source. Primed by the HTBI set, a first-round RT-PCR was run on the TCR CDR3. TCRdb analysed the multiplex PCR reads with MiXCR anew, one entry per CDR3 protein. Seen here are about 640,000 distinct CDR3 sequences, about 45% observed once, and the top ten hold approximately 6.8%. The sample was peripheral blood or thyroid tissue (not recorded which). These receptors all come from an adult man with Graves' disease, either hyperthyroidism or ophthalmopathy (not recorded which).

A word on this clonotype: One end of the junction fails to match germline, which may point to a read error. The chain recombines TRBV7-8 with TRBJ1-5; no definite D call. The CDR3 extends over 14 amino acids. The germline CDR1 and CDR2 sequences are SGHVS and FQNEAQ. The CDR3 DNA reads TGTGCCAACAGCCCCTATGAGGGCAATCAGCCCCAGCATTTT. Residues: CANSPYEGNQPQHF.

The genes are TRBV24-1 and TRBJ2-2; a weak D match, TRBD1 (6 bases). The V end lost 8 bases, the J end lost 5 bases, and 20 bases lay between the germline ends. CDR1 and CDR2 from the germline V gene are KGHDR and SFDVKD. The CDR3 spans 16 residues. The DNA for the CDR3 is TGTGCCACCACCGGACAGCATCGAGCCGGGACCGGGGAGCTGTTTTTT. This encodes CATTGQHRAGTGELFF.

This chain links TRBV29-1 with TRBJ1-1; no clear D gene. V was shortened by 8 bases and J by 4 bases, with 14 bases between the two germline ends. Looked up from germline, CDR1 is SQVTM and CDR2 is ANQGSEA. This CDR3 has 12 amino acids. CDR3 sequence (DNA): TGCAGCTTGGGAGGTTTGGGCACTGAAGCTTTCTTT. Protein sequence: CSLGGLGTEAFF.

On this clonotype: This clone may be a read error of a much larger clone one base away. The chain's CDR3 is CAGNGWFDEKLFF. As DNA, the CDR3 is TGTGCCGGCAATGGCTGGTTTGATGAAAAACTGTTTTTT. The chain combines TRBV2 with TRBJ1-4, with no clear D. This CDR3 is 13 amino acids long. Germline CDR1 and CDR2: SNHLY and FYNNEI. V was pared by 11 bases and J by 6 bases, with 16 bases between.

This clonotype was found many times. The chain combines TRBV7-2 with TRBJ1-5; possibly TRBD1 for D (6 bases). The CDR3 contains 13 residues. The germline V gene encodes CDR1 SGHTA and CDR2 FQGNSA. The V and J ends lost 6 bases and 5 bases respectively, with 11 bases between them. For the CDR3, the DNA is TGTGCCAGCAGTCGTCGACAGGATCAGCCCCAGCATTTT. Translated, it gives CASSRRQDQPQHF.

This clonotype was observed at least ten times. The CDR3 DNA reads as TGCAGCGTTGAGCGCATCTCTGGAAACACCATATATTTT. Its translation: CSVERISGNTIYF. The chain is built from TRBV29-1 and TRBJ1-3; D unclear. The V gene lost 3 bases and the J gene lost 0 bases, with 6 bases spanning the gap. This CDR3 spans 13 amino acids. In germline, CDR1 is SQVTM, CDR2 ANQGSEA.

The rearrangement joins TRBV10-3 to TRBJ1-1; tentative D call: TRBD1 (5 bases). This CDR3 is 14 amino acids long. Germline V lookup: CDR1 ENHRY, CDR2 SYGVKD. Trimming shortened V by 11 bases and J by 1 base, and 17 bases separated the two germline ends. CDR3 sequence (DNA): TGTGCCTGGAGAGACCAAGGACAGAACACTGAAGCTTTCTTT. Residues: CAWRDQGQNTEAFF.

The V gene is TRBV19, the J gene TRBJ1-2; D is undetermined. V was clipped by 3 bases and J by 5 bases, with 10 bases between them. The CDR3 is 13 residues long. Germline V gene lookup returns CDR1 LNHDA and CDR2 SQIVND (reference sequence). The CDR3: CASSMAQTYGYTF. The CDR3 DNA follows: TGTGCCAGTAGTATGGCCCAGACTTATGGCTACACCTTC.